The present entry profiles one T cell receptor beta chain with its context. The antigen is undetermined. V lost 4 bases to trimming and J lost 3 bases, with 16 bases between them. CDR3 length equals 16 residues. Germline values: CDR1 MGHRA, CDR2 YSYEKL. This sample is part of a study of shared clonotypes between healthy human individuals. Broader study findings: It was observed that roughly 4.8% of naive CD4 clonotypes were shared across a handful of donors.

The naive CD8 population came from CD45RO-negative cells selected for CCR7, without terminally differentiated effector memory CD45RA+ cells. Those who donated, Caucasian adults without exception, all lived in Nashville, Tennessee. Generated by immunoSEQ multiplex PCR, the TCRdb table keeps only in-frame clones and is missing some. The sample lists about 2.1 million clones, approximately 94% seen once, with more than 1.5% in the top ten. The chain has TRBV4-1 and TRBJ1-5, with D perhaps matching TRBD1 (5 bases). The sequence came from a man in his late teens or twenties in good health. Some clones in this sample may be carry-over from other donors' samples. Sequencing was carried out using naive CD8+ T cells from PBMCs. CDR3 loop: CASSLHTRGFNQPQHF. CDR3 nucleotide sequence: TGCGCCAGCAGCCTCCACACCCGGGGCTTCAATCAGCCCCAGCATTTT.